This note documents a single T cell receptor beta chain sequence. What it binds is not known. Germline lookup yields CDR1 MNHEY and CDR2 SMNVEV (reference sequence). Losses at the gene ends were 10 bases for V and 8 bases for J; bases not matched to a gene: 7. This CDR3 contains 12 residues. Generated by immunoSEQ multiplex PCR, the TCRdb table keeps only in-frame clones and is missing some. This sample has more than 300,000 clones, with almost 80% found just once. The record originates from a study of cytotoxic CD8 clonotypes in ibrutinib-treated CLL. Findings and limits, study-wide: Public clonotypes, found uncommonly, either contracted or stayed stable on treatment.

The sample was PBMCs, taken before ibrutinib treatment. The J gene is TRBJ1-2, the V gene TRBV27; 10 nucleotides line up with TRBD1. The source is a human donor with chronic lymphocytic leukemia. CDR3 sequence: CATRTGGWGYTF. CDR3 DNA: TGTGCCACCCGGACAGGGGGTTGGGGCTACACCTTC.